The clone carrying this TCR beta chain was seen repeatedly, ten times or more. Antigen specificity is unknown. This CDR3 spans 17 amino acids. Trimming shortened V by 0 bases and J by 1 base, and 18 bases separated the two germline ends. The V gene's germline CDR1 is DFQATT and CDR2 SNEGSKA (reference sequence). Under the authors' procedure: Across clinicopathological groups, CDR3 differences served as the basis for building a distant-metastasis classifier for papillary thyroid cancer. TCRdb redid the clone calls on the PCR reads using MiXCR. The V and J calls were determined by TCRdb, not by the authors. This table holds fewer than 25,000 clones, more than 15% found once. Each patient came to thyroid surgery without any prior treatment (of any kind). The source of the sample is a study of metastatic and nonmetastatic thyroid tumors. Study in general: Malignant thyroid and benign thyroid patients provided blood and tumor or nodule tissue whose repertoires were compared.

Study-wide findings and caveats: Patients with malignant thyroid tumors reportedly had significantly higher TCR beta diversity than those with benign nodules, in blood and tumor.

This TCR was recovered from a female donor with papillary thyroid cancer or a benign thyroid nodule (not recorded which). Some clones in this sample may be carry-over from other donors' samples. Sequencing was done on a sample of tumor tissue. The chain joins TRBV20-1 to TRBJ1-2; a possible D gene is TRBD1 (5 bases). The DNA for the CDR3 is TGCAGTGCTAGAGATCTCCAGGGAAAAGGCTTTAACTATGGCTACACCTTC. Residues: CSARDLQGKGFNYGYTF.